These 24 T cell receptor beta chains were sequenced from one sample in a study of glioma-infiltrating T cells after dendritic cell vaccination. Sequencing used immunoSEQ multiplex PCR; TCRdb keeps in-frame clones, though not all of them. In the table there are about 67,000 clones, 81% of which are singletons. Material: blood, obtained before dendritic cell vaccination. These TCRs come from a human donor with glioblastoma.

The chain joins TRBV9 to TRBJ2-1, with D possibly TRBD2 on 7 matching bases. Germline CDR1 SGDLS, CDR2 YYNGEE. This CDR3 region has 17 residues. The ends were cut back, 3 bases at V and 7 bases at J, with 23 bases in the middle. CDR3 in DNA: TGTGCCAGCAGCGGAGCCCCAGACGGGGGGCCAAGGAATGAGCAGTTCTTC. Its translation: CASSGAPDGGPRNEQFF. Together with reference TRBV9 and TRBJ2-1, the CDR3 gives the full variable domain: DSGVTQTPKHLITATGQRVTLRCSPRSGDLSVYWYQQSLDQGLQFLIQYYNGEERAKGNILERFSAQQFPDLHSELNLSSLELGDSALYFCASSGAPDGGPRNEQFFGPGTRLTVL.

The chain combines TRBV5-1 with TRBJ2-5; TRBD2 is a possible D gene (7 bases). Germline CDR1 is SGHRS and CDR2 is YFSETQ. The CDR3 sequence is 16 residues long. Trimming took 0 bases from V and 5 from J, leaving 17 bases between them. Here the CDR3 DNA reads TGCGCCAGCAGCTTGGAGGGGGGGGGCGTTTTGGAGACCCAGTACTTC. Amino acid sequence: CASSLEGGGVLETQYF.

This chain joins TRBV5-1 and TRBJ2-1; D is uncertain. Trimming cost V 0 bases and J 8 bases, with 9 bases left between them. The CDR3 totals 13 residues. CDR1 and CDR2 from the germline V gene are SGHRS and YFSETQ. This CDR3 is CASSLAIGDEQFF. The CDR3 nucleotides are TGCGCCAGCAGCTTGGCCATCGGAGATGAGCAGTTCTTC. Supplemented by reference TRBV5-1 and TRBJ2-1, the full variable domain reads KAGVTQTPRYLIKTRGQQVTLSCSPISGHRSVSWYQQTPGQGLQFLFEYFSETQRNKGNFPGRFSGRQFSNSRSEMNVSTLELGDSALYLCASSLAIGDEQFFGPGTRLTVL.

The V gene is TRBV19, the J gene TRBJ2-1; 8 positions agree with TRBD1. Germline V gene data show CDR1 as LNHDA and CDR2 as SQIVND (reference sequence). The CDR3 totals 14 residues. Losses at the gene ends were 10 bases for V and 4 bases for J; bases not matched to a gene: 9. CDR3 bases: TGTGCCACTACCGGGACAGGCTATTACAATGAGCAGTTCTTC. Translated: CATTGTGYYNEQFF.

This chain joins TRBV2 and TRBJ1-1; tentatively, D is TRBD1 (6 bases). V was trimmed by 6 bases and J by 0 bases, leaving 11 bases between them. Germline V gene sequence: CDR1 SNHLY, CDR2 FYNNEI. The CDR3 consists of 14 residues. The CDR3 coding sequence is TGTGCCAGCAGGGACAGAAGTATGAACACTGAAGCTTTCTTT. Amino acid sequence: CASRDRSMNTEAFF. Full variable domain (rest looked up from reference TRBV2 and TRBJ1-1): EPEVTQTPSHQVTQMGQEVILRCVPISNHLYFYWYRQILGQKVEFLVSFYNNEISEKSEIFDDQFSVERPDGSNFTLKIRSTKLEDSAMYFCASRDRSMNTEAFFGQGTRLTVV.

The chain has TRBV2 and TRBJ1-2; no clear D. V lost 2 bases to trimming and J lost 4 bases, with 14 bases between them. The germline V gene encodes CDR1 SNHLY and CDR2 FYNNEI. This CDR3 region has 15 residues. CDR3 DNA: TGTGCCAGCAGTGAAAACGACCGAAACAGCTATGGCTACACCTTC. It yields the protein CASSENDRNSYGYTF.

For the CDR3, the DNA is TGCGCCAGCAGCCAAGATGGGAGGGACACTGAAGCTTTCTTT. Protein product: CASSQDGRDTEAFF. The rearrangement links TRBV4-1 to TRBJ1-1; D gene ambiguous. The CDR3 covers 14 residues. V was clipped by 0 bases and J by 3 bases, with 8 bases between them. Germline lookup yields CDR1 MGHRA and CDR2 YSYEKL.

The chain joins TRBV30 to TRBJ2-3; 8 nucleotides align to TRBD2. CDR1 and CDR2 from the germline V gene are GTSNPN and SVGIG (reference sequence). The junction had 4 bases not matched to a gene; V was cut back by 7 bases and J by 4 bases. The CDR3 spans 12 residues. The CDR3 sequence: CASGLVADTQYF. The CDR3 DNA reads as TGTGCCTCGGGACTAGTAGCAGATACGCAGTATTTT.

The chain combines TRBV19 with TRBJ1-3; D is perhaps TRBD1 (5 bases). CDR3 length: 13 residues. Germline CDR1 reads LNHDA; CDR2 reads SQIVND (reference sequence). V dropped 6 bases and J dropped 4 bases, with 10 bases sitting between them. CDR3 sequence: CASSDSAGNTIYF. The CDR3, as DNA: TGTGCCAGTAGCGACAGTGCCGGAAACACCATATATTTT.

In DNA, the CDR3 is TGTGCCAGCAGCGGAGACGCGGGCACAGATACGCAGTATTTT. The encoded protein is CASSGDAGTDTQYF. The chain recombines TRBV9 with TRBJ2-3; D not certain. The CDR3 extends over 14 amino acids. Trimming removed 3 bases at V and 1 base at J, with 9 bases between. Germline CDR1 is SGDLS and CDR2 is YYNGEE.

The rearrangement links TRBV27 to TRBJ2-2, with D possibly matching TRBD1 (6 bases). Trimming pared 8 bases from V and 1 base from J, leaving 11 bases between. The CDR3 spans 14 residues. Looked up from germline, CDR1 is MNHEY and CDR2 is SMNVEV (reference sequence). The CDR3 nucleotides are TGTGCCAGCCGATGGGGACAGAACACCGGGGAGCTGTTTTTT. Amino acid sequence: CASRWGQNTGELFF.

This clone was detected a few times. The chain has TRBV5-5 and TRBJ2-3; D gene uncertain. This CDR3 has 15 residues. The germline V and J ends were trimmed by 0 bases and 5 bases, with 13 bases remaining between them. CDR1 is SGHKS, CDR2 YYEKEE, per germline (reference sequence). CDR3 bases: TGTGCCAGCAGCTTGGTGCAGTCCACCGAAGATACGCAGTATTTT. The encoded protein is CASSLVQSTEDTQYF.

The chain uses TRBV11-2 and TRBJ2-1; the match to TRBD2 covers 9 bases. Germline CDR1 and CDR2: SGHAT and FQNNGV. J was trimmed by 10 bases and V by 1 base; bases with no gene match: 2. The CDR3 is 13 amino acids. The CDR3 DNA follows: TGTGCCAGCAGCTTAGGGCTAGCGGGGGAGCAGTTCTTC. This encodes CASSLGLAGEQFF.

The rearrangement links TRBV19 to TRBJ1-5, with unresolved D. From germline, CDR1 is LNHDA and CDR2 SQIVND (reference sequence). The length of the CDR3 is 14 residues. Trimming stripped 11 bases from V and 5 bases from J, with 19 bases between. The CDR3 here is CASLSPGNYQPQHF. CDR3 bases: TGTGCCTCCCTGAGCCCGGGGAACTATCAGCCCCAGCATTTT.

CDR3 in DNA: TGTGCCAGTAGTATAATTGATGCGAACGGTATGAACACTGAAGCTTTCTTT. Its translation is CASSIIDANGMNTEAFF. The chain joins TRBV19 to TRBJ1-1; no firm D call. Germline CDR1 is LNHDA and CDR2 is SQIVND (reference sequence). The CDR3 spans 17 residues. Deletions cut 2 bases from V and 0 bases from J, with 16 bases between.

The sample holds a few counts of this clone. J is TRBJ2-3 and V is TRBV7-3; TRBD2 agrees at 11 bases. Germline V gives CDR1 SGHTA, CDR2 FQGTGA. The CDR3 is 15 residues long. The junction had 3 bases not matched to a gene; V was cut back by 3 bases and J by 4 bases. The chain's CDR3 is CASSFKLAGADTQYF. The CDR3 bases are TGTGCCAGCAGCTTTAAACTAGCGGGGGCAGATACGCAGTATTTT. The full variable domain, with the rest looked up from reference TRBV7-3 and TRBJ2-3, is GAGVSQTPSNKVTEKGKYVELRCDPISGHTALYWYRQSLGQGPEFLIYFQGTGAADDSGLPNDRFFAVRPEGSVSTLKIQRTERGDSAVYLCASSFKLAGADTQYFGPGTRLTVL.

The chain has TRBV7-6 and TRBJ2-3; TRBD2 matches at 11 bases. There are 17 residues in the CDR3. CDR1 is SGHVS and CDR2 is FNYEAQ in the germline V gene. Trimming took 8 bases from V and 0 from J; bases not matched to a gene: 10. CDR3 region: CASSINSGGESTDTQYF. The CDR3 nucleotides read TGTGCCAGCTCGATAAATAGCGGGGGGGAAAGCACAGATACGCAGTATTTT.

The gene calls are TRBV15 and TRBJ2-5, with 11 nucleotides matching TRBD2. The CDR3 covers 16 residues. Trimming cost V 0 bases and J 5 bases; bases outside gene matches: 5. From germline, CDR1 is LNHNV and CDR2 YYDKDF (reference sequence). The CDR3 sequence: CATSRDRSSGGETQYF. The CDR3 DNA reads TGTGCCACCAGCAGAGATAGGTCTAGCGGGGGGGAGACCCAGTACTTC.

This chain uses TRBV29-1 with TRBJ2-3; 11 bases align to TRBD2. The junction had 2 bases not matched to a gene; V was cut back by 3 bases and J by 0 bases. The germline CDR1 and CDR2 sequences are SQVTM and ANQGSEA. The CDR3 loop spans 15 amino acids. This CDR3 is CSVEGLAASTDTQYF. The CDR3 nucleotides read TGCAGCGTTGAGGGACTAGCGGCTAGCACAGATACGCAGTATTTT.

The V and J genes are TRBV6-5 and TRBJ1-6, with D possibly being TRBD1 (6 bases). The germline V gene encodes CDR1 MNHEY and CDR2 SVGAGI. With 7 bases removed from V and 7 bases from J, the gap between germline ends came to 11 bases. The CDR3 is 13 residues long. CDR3 amino acids: CASTGGPNSPLHF. The CDR3 DNA reads TGTGCCAGCACGGGGGGGCCGAATTCACCCCTCCACTTT.

The chain joins TRBV6-5 to TRBJ1-1, with no clear D. V gave up 3 bases and J gave up 2 bases, with 7 bases separating them. CDR3 size: 13 residues. CDR1 is MNHEY, CDR2 SVGAGI, per germline. The CDR3 spells CASSYLINTEAFF. The CDR3 nucleotides are TGTGCCAGCAGTTATCTAATCAACACTGAAGCTTTCTTT.

The chain recombines TRBV2 with TRBJ1-2; 8 bases match TRBD1. V shed 8 bases, J shed 4 bases, and the junction held 15 bases outside the gene matches. CDR1 SNHLY and CDR2 FYNNEI come from the germline V gene. The CDR3 runs 16 residues. Here the CDR3 reads CASGRLQGEIFYGYTF. As DNA, the CDR3 is TGTGCCAGCGGGCGACTACAGGGGGAAATATTCTATGGCTACACCTTC.

The chain couples TRBV25-1 to TRBJ1-2; no firm D call. The germline V gene encodes CDR1 MGHDK and CDR2 SYGVNS. V was cut by 2 bases and J by 4 bases, with 11 bases left in between. CDR3 size: 14 residues. CDR3 coding DNA: TGTGCCAGCAGTGAAACGACGGACTTCTATGGCTACACCTTC. It is translated as CASSETTDFYGYTF.

This chain connects TRBV7-7 to TRBJ2-1; 13 nucleotides match TRBD2. CDR3 length: 15 amino acids. Per germline, CDR1 SSHAT and CDR2 FNYEAQ (reference sequence). J lost 5 bases, V lost 4 bases, and 2 bases had no gene match. The CDR3 is CASSWGLAGNNEQFF. The CDR3 DNA reads TGTGCCAGCAGCTGGGGACTAGCGGGGAACAATGAGCAGTTCTTC. The complete variable domain, with remaining parts taken from reference TRBV7-7 and TRBJ2-1, reads GAGVSQSPRYKVTKRGQDVTLRCDPISSHATLYWYQQALGQGPEFLTYFNYEAQPDKSGLPSDRFSAERPEGSISTLTIQRTEQRDSAMYRCASSWGLAGNNEQFFGPGTRLTVL.